Listed below are T cell receptor beta chains from one sample, sequenced in a study of T cell responses to AZD1222 COVID-19 vaccine. Method: immunoSEQ multiplex PCR; TCRdb's copy keeps in-frame clones and lacks some. The top ten clones hold around 5% of a sample with about 140,000 clones, 89% of them seen once. Sample: peripheral blood, taken on day 0 of AZD1222 vaccination. The origin of the receptors is an adult in good health. The CDR3 runs from the conserved cysteine through the conserved F or W. The D gene is left open where the match is weak.

d_gene: NA; v_gene: TRBV4-1; j_gene: TRBJ1-1; CDR3aa: CASSGYRSPEAFF; CDR3nt: TGCGCCAGCAGCGGATACAGGAGTCCTGAAGCTTTCTTT
d_gene: NA; v_gene: TRBV2; j_gene: TRBJ1-6; CDR3aa: CASSEQGRNSPLHF; CDR3nt: TGTGCCAGCAGCGAACAGGGCCGGAATTCACCCCTCCACTTT
d_gene: NA; v_gene: TRBV29-1; j_gene: TRBJ1-2; CDR3aa: CSHNYGYTF; CDR3nt: TGCTCACATAACTATGGCTACACCTTC
d_gene: NA; v_gene: TRBV19; j_gene: TRBJ1-2; CDR3aa: CASSRGSGYTF; CDR3nt: TGTGCCAGTAGTCGGGGTAGTGGCTACACCTTC
d_gene: TRBD1; v_gene: TRBV3-1/TRBV3-2; j_gene: TRBJ1-3; CDR3aa: CASSHRDRRSGNTIYF; CDR3nt: TGTGCCAGCAGCCACCGGGACAGACGCTCTGGAAACACCATATATTTT
d_gene: NA; v_gene: TRBV20-1; j_gene: TRBJ1-2; CDR3aa: CSAREIYGYTF; CDR3nt: TGCAGTGCTAGAGAGATCTATGGCTACACCTTC
d_gene: TRBD1; v_gene: TRBV2; j_gene: TRBJ1-2; CDR3aa: CASSERDRVYGYTF; CDR3nt: TGTGCCAGCAGTGAAAGGGACAGGGTGTATGGCTACACCTTC
d_gene: TRBD2; v_gene: TRBV27; j_gene: TRBJ2-7; CDR3aa: CASSSRSPGLAGISYEQYF; CDR3nt: TGTGCCAGCAGTTCCAGGAGCCCGGGACTAGCGGGAATCTCCTACGAGCAGTACTTC
d_gene: NA; v_gene: TRBV7-2; j_gene: TRBJ2-1; CDR3aa: CASSLDPDNEQFF; CDR3nt: TGTGCCAGCAGCCTGGACCCTGACAATGAGCAGTTCTTC
d_gene: TRBD1; v_gene: TRBV12-5; j_gene: TRBJ2-4; CDR3aa: CASGLSGTGNIQYF; CDR3nt: TGTGCTAGTGGTTTGTCCGGGACAGGGAACATTCAGTACTTC